Presented here are 30 T cell receptor beta chains from one specimen sequenced in a study of T cell responses to AZD1222 COVID-19 vaccine. Using immunoSEQ multiplex PCR, the repertoire was profiled, and TCRdb retains in-frame clones only, with some absent. The sample has about 160,000 clones, approximately 94% seen once. The source material was peripheral blood, sampled 28 days after the second AZD1222 dose. Receptors were obtained from an adult who received the AZD1222 COVID-19 vaccine.

The gene calls are TRBV5-1 and TRBJ2-5; 9 positions match TRBD1. The CDR3 is made up of 13 amino acids. V was pared by 7 bases and J by 5 bases, with 6 bases of the junction left unmatched. Germline CDR1 and CDR2: SGHRS and YFSETQ. The CDR3 region has the DNA TGCGCCAGCGCACAGGGGGCGCGGGAGACCCAGTACTTC. This sequence encodes CASAQGARETQYF.

The genes are TRBV6-5 and TRBJ2-2; D perhaps matches TRBD1 (6 bases). V was clipped by 8 bases and J by 3 bases, with 10 bases between them. The CDR3 spans 13 residues. In germline, CDR1 is MNHEY, CDR2 SVGAGI. In DNA form, the CDR3 reads TGTGCCAGCGGGGCAGGGGACACCGGGGAGCTGTTTTTT. This translates into CASGAGDTGELFF.

The J gene is TRBJ1-5, the V gene TRBV27; 7 bases align to TRBD1. Germline CDR1 and CDR2: MNHEY and SMNVEV (reference sequence). The CDR3 covers 16 residues. V shed 6 bases, J shed 6 bases, and the junction held 14 bases outside the gene matches. CDR3 region: CASSLRGPGGVQPQHF. The CDR3 bases are TGTGCCAGCAGCCTTAGGGGGCCAGGGGGGGTTCAGCCCCAGCATTTT.

The rearrangement uses TRBV11-2 and TRBJ1-2, with D possibly TRBD1 on 6 matching bases. Germline CDR1 is SGHAT and CDR2 is FQNNGV. This CDR3 is built from 13 residues. The ends were cut back, 8 bases at V and 7 bases at J, with 17 bases in the middle. CDR3 bases: TGTGCCAGCGGGCCTGGGGGGGCAGGTGGCTACACCTTC. It is translated as CASGPGGAGGYTF.

The chain links TRBV5-1 to TRBJ1-3; D perhaps matches TRBD1 (6 bases). Between the trimmed V and J ends, which lost 2 bases and 1 base, there was a span of 19 bases. Germline V lookup: CDR1 SGHRS, CDR2 YFSETQ. The CDR3 is made up of 18 amino acids. The CDR3: CASSFSTGRGSSGNTIYF. In DNA, the CDR3 is TGCGCCAGCAGCTTCTCGACTGGGAGGGGGAGTTCTGGAAACACCATATATTTT.

The chain uses TRBV7-2 and TRBJ1-2; TRBD1 matches 7 bases. This CDR3 contains 15 residues. Germline V gene sequence: CDR1 SGHTA, CDR2 FQGNSA. V shed 0 bases, J shed 3 bases, and the junction held 4 bases outside the gene matches. The CDR3 region is CASSLATGWDYGYTF. Here the CDR3 DNA reads TGTGCCAGCAGCTTAGCGACAGGGTGGGACTATGGCTACACCTTC. Full variable domain (outside the CDR3, taken from reference TRBV7-2 and TRBJ1-2): GAGVSQSPSNKVTEKGKDVELRCDPISGHTALYWYRQSLGQGLEFLIYFQGNSAPDKSGLPSDRFSAERTGGSVSTLTIQRTQQEDSAVYLCASSLATGWDYGYTFGSGTRLTVV.

The chain couples TRBV5-4 to TRBJ2-3; 12 nucleotides match TRBD2. From germline, CDR1 is SGHNT and CDR2 YYREEE (reference sequence). Unmatched junction bases numbered 2, after V lost 0 bases and J lost 0 bases. The CDR3 length is 17 residues. CDR3 sequence reads: CASSLGTSGISTDTQYF. In DNA form, the CDR3 reads TGTGCCAGCAGCTTGGGGACTAGCGGGATCAGCACAGATACGCAGTATTTT.

The V gene is TRBV2, the J gene TRBJ1-6; D call uncertain. CDR3 length equals 15 residues. V lost 3 bases to trimming and J lost 3 bases, with 9 bases between them. Germline V CDR1 and CDR2: SNHLY, FYNNEI. CDR3 sequence: CASSESAYYNSPLHF. Written as DNA, the CDR3 is TGTGCCAGCAGTGAGTCGGCATACTATAATTCACCCCTCCACTTT.

The chain links TRBV5-6 to TRBJ2-7, with D perhaps TRBD2 (5 bases). CDR1 is SGHDT and CDR2 is YYEEEE in the germline V gene. Trimming shortened V by 0 bases and J by 6 bases, and 10 bases separated the two germline ends. The CDR3 length is 13 residues. CDR3 in amino acids: CASSLGLGSEQYF. CDR3 bases: TGTGCCAGCAGCTTGGGGTTGGGGAGCGAGCAGTACTTC. Complete variable domain (other parts from reference TRBV5-6 and TRBJ2-7): DAGVTQSPTHLIKTRGQQVTLRCSPKSGHDTVSWYQQALGQGPQFIFQYYEEEERQRGNFPDRFSGHQFPNYSSELNVNALLLGDSALYLCASSLGLGSEQYFGPGTRLTVT.

The chain links TRBV11-2 to TRBJ1-2, with 8 bases matching TRBD1. Trimming cost V 3 bases and J 3 bases; bases outside gene matches: 6. Germline V gene data show CDR1 as SGHAT and CDR2 as FQNNGV. The CDR3 sequence is 15 residues long. CDR3 sequence: CASSLARGPYYGYTF. The CDR3 nucleotides read TGTGCCAGCAGCTTGGCCAGGGGGCCTTACTATGGCTACACCTTC.

This clone was observed a single time. This chain joins TRBV12-3 or TRBV12-4 and TRBJ1-2, with D unclear. V was pared by 6 bases and J by 4 bases, with 12 bases between. The CDR3 contains 13 residues. The CDR3 DNA reads TGTGCCAGCAGCACGGCGGGGATCTATGGCTACACCTTC. The encoded protein is CASSTAGIYGYTF.

This chain joins TRBV4-1 and TRBJ1-2, with D perhaps matching TRBD1 (5 bases). The V and J ends lost 4 bases and 4 bases respectively, with 25 bases between them. CDR1 is MGHRA, CDR2 YSYEKL, per germline. There are 18 residues in the CDR3. This CDR3 is CASSPNTPSGLLRYGYTF. For the CDR3, the DNA is TGCGCCAGCAGCCCCAATACCCCCTCAGGGTTGCTTCGCTATGGCTACACCTTC.

This clone is a singleton in its sample. The rearrangement links TRBV12-3 or TRBV12-4 to TRBJ2-3; D remains unclear. This CDR3 has 13 amino acids. The V end was cut by 5 bases, the J end by 5 bases, with 11 bases between. CDR3 residues: CASSPYVQDTQYF. CDR3 in DNA: TGTGCCAGCAGTCCCTATGTCCAAGATACGCAGTATTTT.

The chain uses TRBV30 and TRBJ2-7; TRBD2 might be the D (6 bases). V was cut by 0 bases and J by 2 bases, with 11 bases left in between. The CDR3 sequence is 14 residues long. Germline loops: CDR1 GTSNPN, CDR2 SVGIG (reference sequence). The CDR3 protein is CAWSVGGAAYEQYF. As DNA, the CDR3 is TGTGCCTGGAGTGTGGGAGGTGCGGCCTACGAGCAGTACTTC.

The rearrangement uses TRBV6-5 and TRBJ2-4; maybe TRBD2 (5 bases). Trimming cost V 7 bases and J 1 base, with 14 bases left between them. This CDR3 spans 15 amino acids. Germline V gene lookup returns CDR1 MNHEY and CDR2 SVGAGI. The CDR3 DNA reads TGTGCCAGCACCCCCCCTGGCGGGGCCAAAAACATTCAGTACTTC. Protein: CASTPPGGAKNIQYF.

V gene TRBV5-6 combines with J gene TRBJ1-3, with D hard to call. The V end lost 2 bases, the J end lost 0 bases, and 6 bases lay between the germline ends. CDR3 length: 14 amino acids. CDR1 is SGHDT and CDR2 is YYEEEE in the germline V gene. The CDR3 nucleotides read TGTGCCAGCAGCTTAATAGGCTCTGGAAACACCATATATTTT. This codes for CASSLIGSGNTIYF.

The V call is TRBV19, the J call TRBJ1-5; 7 nucleotides match TRBD1. Germline-derived CDR1 and CDR2 are LNHDA and SQIVND (reference sequence). This CDR3 has 16 amino acids. Trimming removed 5 bases from V and 0 bases from J; junction bases left unmatched: 7. For the CDR3, the DNA is TGTGCCAGTAGTGGCAGGGGGGCGGGTAGCAATCAGCCCCAGCATTTT. Translation gives CASSGRGAGSNQPQHF.

V gene TRBV4-1 combines with J gene TRBJ1-3; maybe TRBD1 (6 bases). The CDR3 runs 18 residues. Per the germline V gene, CDR1 is MGHRA and CDR2 is YSYEKL. V lost 4 bases, J lost 3 bases, and 22 bases lay in between. The CDR3 here is CASSPLSGGPLFGNTIYF. CDR3 DNA sequence: TGCGCCAGCAGCCCCTTATCGGGGGGCCCCCTCTTTGGAAACACCATATATTTT.

The CDR3 sequence is CASMLRTGNPSNEKLFF. The CDR3 DNA reads as TGTGCCAGCATGCTAAGGACAGGGAACCCCTCTAATGAAAAACTGTTTTTT. The V and J genes are TRBV27 and TRBJ1-4, with 8 nucleotides matching TRBD1. CDR1 and CDR2 (germline): MNHEY, SMNVEV (reference sequence). CDR3 length: 17 amino acids. After removal of 7 bases from V and 3 bases from J, the junction contained 13 bases not matched to a gene. The variable domain in full, with the rest retrieved from reference TRBV27 and TRBJ1-4, is EAQVTQNPRYLITVTGKKLTVTCSQNMNHEYMSWYRQDPGLGLRQIYYSMNVEVTDKGDVPEGYKVSRKEKRNFPLILESPSPNQTSLYFCASMLRTGNPSNEKLFFGSGTQLSVL.

This chain uses TRBV7-8 with TRBJ2-1, with TRBD2 identical over 8 bases. CDR3 size: 16 residues. The V segment lost 6 bases and the J segment 6 bases; nucleotides outside the gene matches: 13. Germline CDR1 is SGHVS and CDR2 is FQNEAQ. The CDR3 bases are TGTGCCAGCAGGCTGCTGGGTCGGGGGGGCGGCAATGAGCAGTTCTTC. Amino acids: CASRLLGRGGGNEQFF.

The chain has TRBV15 and TRBJ2-2; TRBD1 aligns across 12 bases. Losses at the gene ends were 3 bases for V and 3 bases for J; bases not matched to a gene: 2. The CDR3 loop spans 16 amino acids. Germline CDR1 reads LNHNV; CDR2 reads YYDKDF (reference sequence). The CDR3 is CATSRGQGAYTGELFF. Here the CDR3 DNA reads TGTGCCACCAGCAGGGGACAGGGGGCGTACACCGGGGAGCTGTTTTTT.

The chain links TRBV7-2 to TRBJ2-5; 7 bases agree with TRBD2. Germline V gene lookup returns CDR1 SGHTA and CDR2 FQGNSA. CDR3 length: 15 residues. With 3 bases clipped from V and 5 bases from J, the junction kept 9 bases outside the gene matches. CDR3 loop: CASSLGRTRLETQYF. The CDR3 region has the DNA TGTGCCAGCAGCTTGGGGCGGACTAGACTTGAGACCCAGTACTTC.

The genes are TRBV6-5 and TRBJ1-2; a possible D gene is TRBD1 (5 bases). Deletions cut 2 bases from V and 11 bases from J, with 9 bases between. This CDR3 contains 11 residues. CDR1 and CDR2 from the germline V gene are MNHEY and SVGAGI. The CDR3 DNA sequence: TGTGCCAGCAGTTACGGCGCAGGGTACACCTTC. It codes for CASSYGAGYTF.

The gene calls are TRBV9 and TRBJ2-7; D is unresolved. The CDR3 sequence is 14 residues long. The V end was cut by 4 bases, the J end by 5 bases, with 16 bases between. From germline, CDR1 is SGDLS and CDR2 YYNGEE. CDR3 coding DNA: TGTGCCAGCAGCTTCGCCGGCCTCTCAGACGAGCAGTACTTC. Amino acids: CASSFAGLSDEQYF.

The chain links TRBV27 to TRBJ1-5; TRBD1 matches 7 bases. V trimming: 5 bases; J trimming: 4 bases; junction bases outside the gene matches: 2. The V gene's germline CDR1 is MNHEY and CDR2 SMNVEV (reference sequence). The CDR3 runs 13 residues. CDR3 protein: CASSPDRNQPQHF. CDR3 bases: TGTGCCAGCAGTCCGGACAGGAATCAGCCCCAGCATTTT.

CDR3 residues: CASSVLPTLLRAEAFF. In DNA form, the CDR3 reads TGTGCCAGCAGCGTACTTCCGACGCTCTTGAGGGCTGAAGCTTTCTTT. The chain combines TRBV9 with TRBJ1-1; D uncertain. Germline assignment: CDR1 SGDLS and CDR2 YYNGEE. This CDR3 spans 16 amino acids. V was shortened by 1 base and J by 6 bases, with 19 bases between the two germline ends.

The DNA for the CDR3 is TGTGCCAGCAGTAACAGGTGGGTAGGGGATCAGCCCCAGCATTTT. It codes for CASSNRWVGDQPQHF. The V call is TRBV2, the J call TRBJ1-5, with a possible D match to TRBD1 (5 bases). With 5 bases removed from V and 5 bases from J, the gap between germline ends came to 16 bases. Per germline, CDR1 SNHLY and CDR2 FYNNEI. The CDR3 is 15 residues long.

The chain recombines TRBV11-2 with TRBJ1-3, with D unclear. Germline V gene data show CDR1 as SGHAT and CDR2 as FQNNGV. V lost 4 bases to trimming and J lost 0 bases, with 10 bases between them. The CDR3 extends over 15 amino acids. CDR3 residues: CASSYTQISGNTIYF. CDR3 sequence (DNA): TGTGCCAGCAGCTATACCCAGATCTCTGGAAACACCATATATTTT. Full variable domain (remainder filled in from reference TRBV11-2 and TRBJ1-3): EAGVAQSPRYKIIEKRQSVAFWCNPISGHATLYWYQQILGQGPKLLIQFQNNGVVDDSQLPKDRFSAERLKGVDSTLKIQPAKLEDSAVYLCASSYTQISGNTIYFGEGSWLTVV.

CDR3 in amino acids: CASALTSTDTQYF. The CDR3 bases are TGTGCCAGCGCCTTGACGAGCACAGATACGCAGTATTTT. This chain links TRBV25-1 with TRBJ2-3; D is unresolved. The CDR3 is 13 residues long. The V and J ends lost 8 bases and 0 bases respectively, with 9 bases between them. From germline, CDR1 is MGHDK and CDR2 SYGVNS.

The chain carries TRBV11-2 and TRBJ1-1; 7 positions agree with TRBD1. The V gene's germline CDR1 is SGHAT and CDR2 FQNNGV. The CDR3 sequence is 15 residues long. V lost 5 bases, J lost 4 bases, and 10 bases stayed unmatched. The CDR3 region is CASSTFTGVGTEAFF. The CDR3 region has the DNA TGTGCCAGCAGCACATTCACAGGGGTGGGCACTGAAGCTTTCTTT.